The 20 T cell receptor beta chains presented below share a single source sample, sequenced in a study of post-analysis software for immune sequencing data. General study points: About five TRBV segments were more frequent in patients than controls; TRBV5-6, TRBV5-1 and TRBV20-1 belonged to this group.

Unique molecular identifiers were present in the TCR beta cDNA libraries. MiXCR, applied by TCRdb to the PCR reads, yields one record per CDR3 protein. The sample consists of fewer than 850,000 distinct CDR3 sequences, roughly 27% of them appearing once. Antigen specificity for these receptors is unknown. Input material: blood. The source of these receptors is a girl aged 10 to 17 with multiple sclerosis.

This clonotype was detected ten times or more. This chain connects TRBV7-9 to TRBJ1-2, with TRBD1 matching over 7 bases. The CDR3 is made up of 13 amino acids. The ends lost 5 bases at V and 7 bases at J; junction bases unmatched: 7. Germline loops: CDR1 SEHNR, CDR2 FQNEAQ (reference sequence). The CDR3 sequence: CASSHDRVSGYTF. In nucleotides, the CDR3 is TGTGCCAGCAGCCACGACAGGGTTTCTGGCTACACCTTC.

This clonotype was counted between two and nine times. The J gene is TRBJ2-7, the V gene TRBV25-1; D is undetermined. With 2 bases removed from V and 2 bases from J, the gap between germline ends came to 4 bases. CDR1 and CDR2 (germline): MGHDK, SYGVNS. The CDR3 contains 12 residues. The CDR3 here is CASSENTYEQYF. The CDR3 coding sequence is TGTGCCAGCAGTGAAAACACCTACGAGCAGTACTTC.

This clonotype was detected a few times. V is TRBV6-2 or TRBV6-3 and J is TRBJ2-1; no definite D call. Germline CDR1 and CDR2: MNHEY and SVGEGT. The V and J ends lost 5 bases and 2 bases respectively, with 10 bases between them. The CDR3 runs to 14 residues. In DNA form, the CDR3 reads TGTGCCAGCAGTGTACCATCCACCTACAATGAGCAGTTCTTC. Translated: CASSVPSTYNEQFF.

This clonotype occurred once. The chain uses TRBV5-6 and TRBJ2-6; the D gene is possibly TRBD1 (5 bases). The V gene's germline CDR1 is SGHDT and CDR2 YYEEEE. CDR3 length: 17 residues. Trimming pared 4 bases from V and 1 base from J, leaving 15 bases between. CDR3 region: CASSPTGRGSGANVLTF. In DNA form, the CDR3 reads TGTGCCAGCAGCCCTACAGGTCGTGGATCTGGGGCCAACGTCCTGACTTTC. The full variable domain, its missing parts supplied by reference TRBV5-6 and TRBJ2-6, is DAGVTQSPTHLIKTRGQQVTLRCSPKSGHDTVSWYQQALGQGPQFIFQYYEEEERQRGNFPDRFSGHQFPNYSSELNVNALLLGDSALYLCASSPTGRGSGANVLTFGAGSRLTVL.

The V call is TRBV2, the J call TRBJ2-4, with 7 nucleotides matching TRBD2. This CDR3 spans 16 amino acids. Germline values: CDR1 SNHLY, CDR2 FYNNEI. With V trimmed by 7 bases and J by 6 bases, 15 bases remained unmatched. The CDR3 bases are TGTGCCAGCAAGGGAATCGATCGGACTAGTATAAACATTCAGTACTTC. Translating gives CASKGIDRTSINIQYF.

V usage is TRBV25-1 and J usage is TRBJ2-3; tentative D call: TRBD1 (5 bases). Between the trimmed V and J ends, which lost 0 bases and 0 bases, there was a span of 10 bases. CDR3 size: 16 residues. Germline assignment: CDR1 MGHDK and CDR2 SYGVNS. As DNA, the CDR3 is TGTGCCAGCAGTGAATATTACAGGTCGAGCACAGATACGCAGTATTTT. Translating it yields CASSEYYRSSTDTQYF.

As to this clonotype: The junction departs from germline at one end; a sequencing error may be responsible. The V call is TRBV10-3, the J call TRBJ2-6, with D possibly TRBD2 on 6 matching bases. Germline CDR1 reads ENHRY; CDR2 reads SYGVKD. The CDR3 is 14 residues long. The CDR3 DNA is TGTGCCATCAGTGGGGGGACTGGGGCCAACGTCCGGACTTTC. Amino acid sequence: CAISGGTGANVRTF.

This clonotype showed up just once. V and J are TRBV20-1 and TRBJ1-2; no clear D. Trimming took off 3 bases at V and 0 bases at J, with 17 bases between the two ends. Germline CDR1 is DFQATT and CDR2 is SNEGSKA (reference sequence). The CDR3 covers 16 residues. CDR3 sequence (DNA): TGCAGTGCTAGTCCTACGAGAGCCACAGCTAACTATGGCTACACCTTC. It is translated as CSASPTRATANYGYTF.

The chain employs TRBV20-1 and TRBJ2-7, with 8 bases matching TRBD2. V gave up 1 base and J gave up 5 bases; unmatched junction bases: 7. The germline CDR1 and CDR2 sequences are DFQATT and SNEGSKA (reference sequence). CDR3 length equals 14 residues. The DNA for the CDR3 is TGCAGTGCTAGAGCCGAGACTAGCGCCCACGAGCAGTACTTC. Its translation is CSARAETSAHEQYF.

The chain joins TRBV24-1 to TRBJ2-7; TRBD1 aligns across 9 bases. The CDR3 is 19 residues long. Germline V gene lookup returns CDR1 KGHDR and CDR2 SFDVKD. Trimming cost V 4 bases and J 0 bases; bases outside gene matches: 15. The CDR3 bases are TGTGCCACCAGTGACCAATCGGGACAGGGAACCTTTAGCTCCTACGAGCAGTACTTC. Its translation is CATSDQSGQGTFSSYEQYF.

The chain uses TRBV5-6 and TRBJ2-1, with D unclear. This CDR3 spans 16 amino acids. Germline V lookup: CDR1 SGHDT, CDR2 YYEEEE. V shed 4 bases and J shed 1 base, with 15 bases lying between them. In DNA, the CDR3 is TGTGCCAGCAGCCAACATTATAGCACTTCCTACAATGAGCAGTTCTTC. Protein product: CASSQHYSTSYNEQFF.

This clonotype occurred a few times. This chain links TRBV20-1 with TRBJ2-1; the D is unclear. The germline V gene has CDR1 DFQATT and CDR2 SNEGSKA (reference sequence). The CDR3 spans 12 residues. V lost 0 bases and J 10 bases, leaving 10 bases between the germline ends. The CDR3, as DNA: TGCAGTGCTAGAGATCTAGTAAGGGAGCAGTTCTTC. Amino acids: CSARDLVREQFF.

This chain connects TRBV12-3 or TRBV12-4 to TRBJ1-2, with 8 bases matching TRBD1. The CDR3 covers 14 residues. Trimming removed 5 bases from V and 3 bases from J; junction bases left unmatched: 5. The CDR3 is CASSENRGYYGYTF. For the CDR3, the DNA is TGTGCCAGCAGTGAAAACAGGGGGTACTATGGCTACACCTTC.

This chain uses TRBV3-1 with TRBJ1-5, with D hard to call. Per germline, CDR1 LGHDT and CDR2 YNNKEL (reference sequence). The CDR3 has 13 residues. The V end was cut by 1 base, the J end by 4 bases, with 5 bases between. The CDR3 here is CASSQARNQPQHF. CDR3 DNA sequence: TGTGCCAGCAGCCAAGCCCGTAATCAGCCCCAGCATTTT.

The chain joins TRBV28 to TRBJ2-7; 7 positions agree with TRBD1. This CDR3 comprises 13 residues. V gave up 7 bases and J gave up 2 bases; unmatched junction bases: 5. CDR1 and CDR2 (germline): MDHEN, SYDVKM. This chain's CDR3 is CASKKQGPYEQYF. The CDR3 region has the DNA TGTGCCAGCAAGAAACAGGGGCCCTACGAGCAGTACTTC. The variable domain in full, completed from reference TRBV28 and TRBJ2-7, reads DVKVTQSSRYLVKRTGEKVFLECVQDMDHENMFWYRQDPGLGLRLIYFSYDVKMKEKGDIPEGYSVSREKKERFSLILESASTNQTSMYLCASKKQGPYEQYFGPGTRLTVT.

This clonotype was counted ten times or more. The chain employs TRBV7-9 and TRBJ2-1; D may be TRBD1 or TRBD2 (7 bases each). The V gene's germline CDR1 is SEHNR and CDR2 FQNEAQ (reference sequence). V was trimmed by 5 bases and J by 2 bases, leaving 16 bases between them. There are 16 residues in the CDR3. The CDR3 spells CASSLRPGGAYNEQFF. The DNA for the CDR3 is TGTGCCAGCAGCCTGAGACCAGGGGGGGCCTACAATGAGCAGTTCTTC.

CDR3 DNA sequence: TGTGCCAGCAGCTTAGCAGGGTACACTGAAGCTTTCTTT. Translating it yields CASSLAGYTEAFF. This chain joins TRBV7-9 and TRBJ1-1; no definite D call. V was shortened by 0 bases and J by 3 bases, with 5 bases between the two germline ends. Germline assignment: CDR1 SEHNR and CDR2 FQNEAQ (reference sequence). The CDR3 is made up of 13 amino acids.

V gene TRBV28 combines with J gene TRBJ2-5; 8 bases align to TRBD1. Matching the DNA end better, TRBJ2-7 makes the J call doubtful. Germline V gene data show CDR1 as MDHEN and CDR2 as SYDVKM. This CDR3 region has 13 residues. In nucleotides, the CDR3 is TGTGCCAGCAGAGAGACAGGGGTGGGCGAGCAGTACTTC. Amino acids: CASRETGVGEQYF.

As concerns this clonotype: A much larger clone sits a single nucleotide away, making a read error possible. V usage is TRBV7-2 and J usage is TRBJ2-5; perhaps TRBD2 as D (5 bases). This CDR3 comprises 15 residues. CDR1 is SGHTA, CDR2 FQGNSA, per germline. In DNA form, the CDR3 reads TGTGCCAGCAACTTAGTTTCGGCTGGAGGCGAGACCCAGTACTTC. Amino acid sequence: CASNLVSAGGETQYF.

CDR3 in amino acids: CASSLVGTPVGEQYF. CDR3 DNA: TGTGCCAGCAGCTTGGTCGGGACCCCAGTTGGCGAGCAGTACTTC. This chain joins TRBV5-4 and TRBJ2-7, with D perhaps assigned TRBD1 or TRBD2 (5 bases each). V gave up 0 bases and J gave up 6 bases, with 16 bases separating them. Germline lookup yields CDR1 SGHNT and CDR2 YYREEE (reference sequence). The CDR3 has 15 residues.